These T cell receptor beta chains were read from a single sample in a study of CD4 T cells in relation to SARS-CoV-2 and coronaviruses. Libraries were prepared by immunoSEQ multiplex PCR; TCRdb keeps only in-frame clonotypes and omits some of them. The sample has some 68,000 clones; more than 80% are singletons. The specimen was naive CD4+ T cells from PBMCs. These receptors came from a human donor in good health. The CDR3 runs from the conserved cysteine through the conserved F or W. A D gene is named only where the DNA matches it firmly. Clone sizes are given selectively: once, few, many, or a class where the clone is expanded.

cdr3_length	j_call	clone_size	v_call	d_call	cdr3_nt	cdr3_aa
13	TRBJ2-7	NA	TRBV7-3	NA	TGTGCCAGCAGCCACGGGCCGTCCTACGAGCAGTACTTC	CASSHGPSYEQYF
14	TRBJ1-4	once	TRBV5-1	NA	TGCGCCAGCAGCCCGGACGGTGGGAATGAAAAACTGTTTTTT	CASSPDGGNEKLFF
13	TRBJ1-2	NA	TRBV28	NA	TGTGCCAGCAGTTTATCCTTCATTTCTGGCTACACCTTC	CASSLSFISGYTF
18	TRBJ2-5	NA	TRBV27	TRBD2	TGTGCCAGCAACACCGGGACTAGCGGGAGGTGGGACCGGGAGACCCAGTACTTC	CASNTGTSGRWDRETQYF
16	TRBJ2-5	NA	TRBV18	NA	TGTGCCAGCTCACCCCCCGGACTTCTCCGTCTCGAGACCCAGTACTTC	CASSPPGLLRLETQYF
15	TRBJ1-4	NA	TRBV10-3	NA	TGTGCCATCAGTGAGTTTGGGGGGAGCGATGAAAAACTGTTTTTT	CAISEFGGSDEKLFF
16	TRBJ2-7	NA	TRBV5-1	TRBD2	TGCGCCAGCAGCTCCCAACCGGGACTAGCGGGAGGGGAGCAGTACTTC	CASSSQPGLAGGEQYF
13	TRBJ2-7	NA	TRBV2	TRBD1	TGTGCCAGCACCGGGACAGGCTTCGGCGAGCAGTACTTC	CASTGTGFGEQYF
15	TRBJ1-2	NA	TRBV7-2	TRBD1	TGTGCCAGCAGCCCGTCCCGGGACAGGGGCTATGGCTACACCTTC	CASSPSRDRGYGYTF
12	TRBJ1-2	NA	TRBV28	NA	TGTGCCAGCAGTTTCAGGGAGTATGGCTACACCTTC	CASSFREYGYTF
13	TRBJ2-2	NA	TRBV11-2	NA	TGTGCCAGCAGCCCGGACCACGGAGGGGAGCTGTTTTTT	CASSPDHGGELFF
17	TRBJ2-5	NA	TRBV7-9	TRBD2	TGTGCCAGCAGCTTAGACAGTGGACTAGCGGCGTCGGAGACCCAGTACTTC	CASSLDSGLAASETQYF
13	TRBJ1-4	NA	TRBV7-9	NA	TGTGCCAGCAGCTTACAGGGAACGGGAAAACTGTTTTTT	CASSLQGTGKLFF
13	TRBJ2-1	NA	TRBV19	NA	TGTGCCAGTAGTATATCGGGGTACAATGAGCAGTTCTTC	CASSISGYNEQFF
13	TRBJ2-1	NA	TRBV11-3	NA	TGTGCCAGCAGCCCGCGACAGTACAATGAGCAGTTCTTC	CASSPRQYNEQFF
17	TRBJ1-2	NA	TRBV15	NA	TGTGCCACCAGCAGAGATATTAGGGCCCTAGGGGACTATGGCTACACCTTC	CATSRDIRALGDYGYTF
11	TRBJ2-2	NA	TRBV5-8	NA	TGTGCCAGCATTCCCCCCGGGGAGCTGTTTTTT	CASIPPGELFF
16	TRBJ2-5	NA	TRBV28	NA	TGTGCCAGCAGTTTAGAAGCGACTCGGACGCAAGAGACCCAGTACTTC	CASSLEATRTQETQYF
15	TRBJ1-5	once	TRBV6-2/TRBV6-3	NA	TGTGCCAGCAGCCACGGGGGCCAGGGGAATCAGCCCCAGCATTTT	CASSHGGQGNQPQHF
13	TRBJ2-5	NA	TRBV2	TRBD1	TGTGCCAGCAGACTTACAGGGGGGGAGACCCAGTACTTC	CASRLTGGETQYF
15	TRBJ1-6	NA	TRBV5-1	NA	TGCGCCAGCAGCTCGCTCGACAGTAATAATTCACCCCTCCACTTT	CASSSLDSNNSPLHF
14	TRBJ1-6	NA	TRBV2	NA	TGTGCCGGGCTTAAGGGGCTAGGGAATTCACCCCTCCACTTT	CAGLKGLGNSPLHF
16	TRBJ2-5	NA	TRBV10-3	TRBD2	TGTGCCATCAGTGAGAGACTAGCGGGTTCACAAGAGACCCAGTACTTC	CAISERLAGSQETQYF
13	TRBJ1-1	NA	TRBV12-3/TRBV12-4	NA	TGTGCCAGCAGTTTTGGTATGAACACTGAAGCTTTCTTT	CASSFGMNTEAFF
13	TRBJ1-4	NA	TRBV4-1	NA	TGCGCCAGCAGCCGCAGGGCTAATGAAAAACTGTTTTTT	CASSRRANEKLFF
15	TRBJ2-5	NA	TRBV11-2	NA	TGTGCCAGCAGCTTATCCCCGACGGCCCAAGAGACCCAGTACTTC	CASSLSPTAQETQYF
15	TRBJ1-4	NA	TRBV28	TRBD1	TGTGCCAGCAGTTTACCTGACAGGGTTCATGAAAAACTGTTTTTT	CASSLPDRVHEKLFF
14	TRBJ2-1	few	TRBV2	NA	TGTGCCAGCAGTGAACGGGGACCTTACAATGAGCAGTTCTTC	CASSERGPYNEQFF
13	TRBJ1-2	NA	TRBV28	TRBD1	TGTGCCGTCGGACAGGGTGGGGTCTATGGCTACACCTTC	CAVGQGGVYGYTF
15	TRBJ2-1	once	TRBV21-1	NA	TGTGCCAGCAGCTTCCAAGGGCGGCAGATCAATGAGCAGTTCTTC	CASSFQGRQINEQFF
13	TRBJ2-4	NA	TRBV7-7	TRBD2	TGTGCCAGCAGCCCTACTAGCGGTAGCATTCAGTACTTC	CASSPTSGSIQYF
16	TRBJ1-6	NA	TRBV7-2	TRBD1	TGTGCCAGCAGCTTAGCATCAGGGGGCGTATATTCACCCCTCCACTTT	CASSLASGGVYSPLHF
13	TRBJ2-7	NA	TRBV27	NA	TGTGCCAGCAGTTTACAACGAGGGTACGAGCAGTACTTC	CASSLQRGYEQYF
15	TRBJ1-5	NA	TRBV11-2	NA	TGTGCCAGCAGCTTAACCGGGTGGGGGAATCAGCCCCAGCATTTT	CASSLTGWGNQPQHF
13	TRBJ1-1	NA	TRBV10-3	TRBD1	TGTGCCGCAAGGACAGGGCGGAACACTGAAGCTTTCTTT	CAARTGRNTEAFF
16	TRBJ1-1	NA	TRBV5-1	TRBD1	TGCGCCAGCAGCCCCGGGACAGGGGGCGCGGGCACTGAAGCTTTCTTT	CASSPGTGGAGTEAFF
12	TRBJ1-2	NA	TRBV5-4	NA	TGTGCCAGCAGCTTGGAAAACTATGGCTACACCTTC	CASSLENYGYTF
13	TRBJ1-4	NA	TRBV19	NA	TGTGCCAGTAACGCCAAAATTAATGAAAAACTGTTTTTT	CASNAKINEKLFF
12	TRBJ2-1	NA	TRBV29-1	NA	TGCAGCGTTGGGGGGGCAGGTTATGAGCAGTTCTTC	CSVGGAGYEQFF
11	TRBJ1-2	NA	TRBV29-1	NA	TGCAGCGTTGGACGGGCCTATGGCTACACCTTC	CSVGRAYGYTF
13	TRBJ1-5	NA	TRBV10-3	NA	TGTGCCATCACCTCAGGGGACAATCAGCCCCAGCATTTT	CAITSGDNQPQHF
12	TRBJ1-2	once	TRBV10-3	TRBD1	TGTGCGAACAGGGGGACATCTGAGGGCTACACCTTC	CANRGTSEGYTF
11	TRBJ1-4	NA	TRBV6-6	NA	TGTGCCAGCAGTAAAGATGAAAAACTGTTTTTT	CASSKDEKLFF
13	TRBJ2-3	NA	TRBV6-4	NA	TGTGCCAGCAGTGATAGGCATACCGATACGCAGTATTTT	CASSDRHTDTQYF
15	TRBJ2-6	NA	TRBV6-4	NA	TGTGCCAGCAGTGTCCAGAGTGGGGGGGCCAACGTCCTGACTTTC	CASSVQSGGANVLTF
16	TRBJ2-6	NA	TRBV7-2	NA	TGTGCCAGCAGCTTATTAGGCAGGGCTGGGGCCAACGTCCTGACTTTC	CASSLLGRAGANVLTF
15	TRBJ1-2	once	TRBV15	TRBD1	TGTGCCACCAGCAGAAGGACAGGGGGTGTCTATGGCTACACCTTC	CATSRRTGGVYGYTF
14	TRBJ1-5	NA	TRBV15	NA	TGTGCCACCAGCAGACAGTTAAGCAATCAGCCCCAGCATTTT	CATSRQLSNQPQHF